This section outlines one T cell receptor beta chain sequence together with its context. What it binds is not known. Surgery cases with the highest brain T cell transcript signatures were chosen for sequencing. Measured with immunoSEQ multiplex PCR; TCRdb has only the in-frame clones, and not every one. The data contain approximately 110,000 clones, 90% to 95% of them singletons. This record belongs to a study of brain T cells in children with intractable seizures. General study findings and limits: Absence of clones before surgery may stem from lower sequencing depth.

CDR1 is MNHEY, CDR2 SVGAGI, per germline. CDR3 size: 16 residues. V trimming: 1 base; J trimming: 9 bases; junction bases outside the gene matches: 7. The rearrangement joins TRBV6-5 to TRBJ2-1, with 12 bases lining up with TRBD2. This sequence originates from a boy under three years old with hemimegalencephaly and intractable seizures. The sample here was peripheral blood, taken at surgery. The CDR3 bases are TGTGCCAGCAGTTACTACAGACTAGCGGGAGTGGTTGAGCAGTTCTTC. It translates to CASSYYRLAGVVEQFF.